This TCR beta chain originates from a study of blood T cell repertoires in COVID-19. For the study at large: T cells, B-cell-depleted T cells, or PBMCs supplied cDNA or gDNA.

Germline V gives CDR1 MNHEY, CDR2 SMNVEV (reference sequence). This CDR3 comprises 14 residues. J was trimmed by 7 bases and V by 6 bases; bases with no gene match: 4. TCRdb keeps only in-frame clones here, not all; method: immunoSEQ multiplex PCR. The data hold fewer than 400,000 clones, with about nine tenths observed a single time. Ages ranged from about 18 to 90 years, with residence in around 24 US areas. The receptor's source is a man aged 25 to 40 who had recovered from COVID-19. This chain links TRBV27 with TRBJ2-7; 15 bases are shared with TRBD2. Sequences were obtained from PBMCs or T cells enriched from blood (not recorded which). CDR3 DNA: TGTGCCAGCAGACCGGGACTAGCGGGGGGAGAGCAGTACTTC. This encodes CASRPGLAGGEQYF.